One TCR beta chain is described in this entry. This clone was observed a few times. This receptor's antigen is unknown. No much larger clonotype is one base removed from it; base qualities were not supplied. This sample is part of a study of cytomegalovirus exposure and HLA in healthy donors (dated by TCRdb to 2016 to 2017). Looking at the study overall: According to an earlier analysis of a few hundred of the donors, some 170 million T cells yielded 90 million to 130 million unique TCR beta sequences and 276 Gb of sequence data. Approximately 300 gigabases of sequencing data and approximately 80 million unique TCR sequences were included in an early release covering 500 to 750 HLA-typed donors. Of the approximately 400 genotyped donors, around 81% fell in the genetic ancestry cluster associated with self-reported Caucasian donors. The study was designed to test whether signatures of past pathogen exposure could be identified by cataloging public T cell receptors. Using immunosequencing, the study profiled T cell repertoires from approximately 700 subjects and related those repertoires to cytomegalovirus serostatus. A separate validation cohort of roughly 130 different subjects was used in addition to the approximately 700-subject first cohort. The study combined high-throughput TCR immunosequencing, statistical association of individual TCRs with disease status, and machine learning to predict cytomegalovirus infection status. In a later analysis, previously published TCR beta repertoires from 550 to 750 donors were re-analyzed and high-resolution HLA genotyping was added so that TCR occurrence patterns could be studied. Rather than using new phenotypic data, the later analysis identified candidate immune exposures from TCR beta sequences and from how often those sequences occurred across donors. An earlier analysis of 450 to 750 of the donors used high-throughput TCR beta sequencing to judge whether each TCR beta V gene segment behaved as functional or pseudogenic. Donor age, sex, ethnicity and CMV serostatus were collected together with the repertoire data. A later genetic analysis used genome-wide SNP genotypes for about three fifths of the 666 donors, treating that subset as a discovery cohort. Every repertoire in the discovery cohort had been generated on one and the same sequencing platform. HLA typing covered class I and class II loci at four-digit resolution. The number of donors typed differed by locus, with roughly 629-640 for A, B, C, DRB1 and DQB1, roughly 520 for DQA1, under 610 for DPA1, and around 430 for DPB1. About five DR-DQ haplotypes were treated as single units for association and clustering because of strong linkage in the cohort. Among some 410 genotyped donors of the cohort, an average of roughly 240,000 unique TCR beta nucleotide sequences were sequenced per donor, roughly 20% of them non-productive. What the work shows at the level of the full study, not this receptor alone: The classifier was reported to diagnose cytomegalovirus status with high specificity and sensitivity in both the original cohort and the validation cohort. Strong co-occurrence of HLA alleles, especially DR and DQ, made assigning TCR associations to individual alleles difficult. In vitro tests confirmed that a few of the cytomegalovirus-associated TCR beta chains recognize cytomegalovirus antigens. Because HLA typing was unavailable for some donors at each locus, only the typed subset was used in association tests. According to a later analysis, TCR association rates differed among HLA loci, with DRB1 alleles showing the most associated TCRs and HLA-C alleles showing the fewest. Sequencing depth was assumed to be roughly uniform across donors in the presence/absence analyses, though that assumption may not hold. Linkage disequilibrium might explain the correlated functional status among segregating V segments, but an unknown experimental factor could not be ruled out. According to a later analysis, most CMV-associated TCR beta chains appeared to be HLA-restricted, and the HLA associations seemed to be driven largely by CMV exposure. A further reported finding was that TCR beta sequences accurately predicted the HLA-A and HLA-B alleles for most subjects in the first cohort. In this cohort, only TCR beta chains were sequenced, and detectable features were limited by the absence of alpha or paired-chain data. Compared with equally common non-associated chains, HLA-associated TCR beta chains in a later analysis were more clonally expanded and had lower generation probabilities. In a later genetic analysis, a missense DCLRE1C variant was associated with V-gene and J-gene trimming of TCR beta chains, and the association was replicated in an independent cohort. In a later analysis, several top co-occurrence clusters were reported to appear linked to parvovirus B19, influenza, CMV and Epstein-Barr virus. CMV serostatus was the only immune exposure information available for the cohort. A group of highly shared sequence variants was considered likely to be a technical artifact of the sequencing pipeline. A later analysis associated about 18,000 TCR beta sequences with specific HLA alleles at a false discovery rate of 0.05. Compared with the roughly 700-donor mean, donors in an Asian-associated ancestry cluster had fewer N-insertions in productive TCRs, according to a later genetic analysis. The authors suggested that the approach could potentially be generalized to other disease states and immunological phenotypes. Fewer than 20 rarely observed V segments, including chromosome 9 orphons, were excluded from the earlier analysis of approximately 500 of the donors because counts were too low. The 87-base-pair reads could not distinguish some IMGT-functional V segments, including TRBV6-2 and TRBV6-3, so those segments were excluded. In an earlier analysis of some 550 of the donors, most TCR beta V segments were observed in productive rearrangements about 87% or about 30% of the time, broadly matching IMGT annotations. Most TCR sequences were observed very rarely across donors, whereas some public TCRs were present in many individuals. In the study, some 160 TCR beta chains were listed as associated with cytomegalovirus.

Libraries were built with the immunoSEQ multiplex PCR assay. A mixture of 60 forward primers for TCR Vbeta segments and 13 reverse primers for TCR Jbeta segments was used in the multiplex PCR. The CDR3 region of rearranged TCR beta genes was amplified from genomic DNA by a multiplex PCR assay. The amplified TCR beta libraries were sequenced on the Illumina HiSeq System as 87-base-pair reads. On the study's bioinformatics: A later analysis tallied 75 million to 85 million unique TCR beta chains across the 666 repertoires, and roughly 11 million of those chains were shared by two or more donors. A nearest-neighbor algorithm error-corrected the raw reads and collapsed the reads into unique sequences, merging closely related sequences to remove PCR and sequencing errors. To assign V, D and J gene segments, CDR3 sequences were aligned to IMGT reference sequences. For a sequence to be retained, a match of at least six nucleotides was required to both a V gene segment and a J gene segment. Rearrangements were called productive when the CDR3 lacked stop codons and stayed in frame with V and J; all others were non-productive. CDR3 was defined according to IMGT convention as the region running from the second conserved V-encoded cysteine to the conserved J-encoded phenylalanine. The earlier analysis of 500 to 600 of the donors excluded sequences that lacked an unambiguous match to a single V gene segment. An earlier analysis of approximately 590 of the donors classified V segments as functional when productive rearrangements were above 56.7% and as segregating when the standard deviation between donors was above 5%. A statistical classification framework was built to diagnose cytomegalovirus status from the catalog of TCR beta chain sequences. A later analysis assigned V and J genes by comparing TCR nucleotide sequences with IMGT/GENE-DB human TR gene sequences. In a later analysis, CDR3 sequences and most-parsimonious VDJ recombination scenarios were assigned using the TCRdist pipeline. A later analysis defined each TCR beta chain by its CDR3 amino acid sequence plus V-gene family, and excluded reads lacking a unique V-gene family. As a way to deal with suspected cross-contamination and a sequencing artifact, a later analysis dropped under 600 nucleotide sequences that were highly shared and had low generation probability. In a later analysis, a clonal expansion index was calculated for each public chain from normalized within-repertoire ranks of inferred template counts. In a later analysis, generation probabilities were computed with a VDJ recombination model fitted to out-of-frame rearrangements, and the resulting probabilities were checked against IGoR. A later analysis scored TCR-TCR, TCR-HLA and TCR-CMV co-occurrence with hypergeometric tests, applying a repertoire-size bias correction to TCR pairs. A later analysis estimated false discovery rates by permuting HLA or CMV assignments 20 times. A later analysis grouped co-occurring TCRs with DBSCAN, adding TCRdist sequence similarity when clustering within HLA-allele-positive subsets. For co-occurrence clustering, repertoires with fewer than 30,000 or more than 120,000 public chains were excluded, along with four to six repertoires with anomalous nucleotide sharing. TCRdb obtained this table from immuneACCESS and retained in-frame rearrangements with V and J assigned. These tables miss some clones; where compared with another copy, unresolved V genes account for less than half of the shortfall, and the remainder is unexplained. The V and J calls and clone size are taken from that table; D and trimming were inferred from the DNA. The sample data list 150,000 to 200,000 clones, and roughly 80% of these were observed just once. The top ten clonotypes cover around 5.9% of the sample.

The cohort comprised some 730 healthy bone marrow donors. At the time of sampling, all cohort members were nominally healthy, though unrecorded immune exposures were likely present. The donor was CMV seropositive and was included in the group of 250 to 300 seropositive cohort members. Every donor gave a peripheral blood sample, and the peripheral blood mononuclear cells from that sample were used for TCR beta sequencing. The Qiagen DNeasy Blood Extraction Kit was used to extract genomic DNA from the blood cell samples. CDR1 MNHEY and CDR2 SVGAGI were looked up in the germline V gene. The junction shows trimming of 9 bases on V and 4 bases on J, plus 16 bases between the germline ends. Inclusive of the bounding cysteine and phenylalanine, the CDR3 is 14 residues long. Only the CDR3 DNA stays, 42 bases, in frame from base 1.

This sequence was found in a woman in her thirties in good health and CMV-seropositive. The V gene is TRBV6-5 and the J gene is TRBJ1-5; the D gene is not confidently resolved. Sequenced input: PBMCs. CDR3 region: CASRRGISNQPQHF. The bases read TGTGCCAGTAGACGCGGTATCAGTAATCAGCCCCAGCATTTT.